The sequence of this T cell receptor (beta chain) was determined in a study of CD8+ T cells in alopecia areata. Study outcomes and limitations: Many expanded lesional clones stayed in scalp and blood while on tofacitinib. It was lesional scalp, especially alopecia totalis/universalis, that showed higher clonality than normal scalp.

Treatment specified: oral pan-JAK inhibitor, 5-10 mg twice daily. As for this clone: The antigen is not known.

Following RNA extraction, reverse transcription yielded cDNA that acted as the sequencing template. Data came from immunoSEQ multiplex PCR; TCRdb stores just in-frame clones and leaves some out. The data contain around 160,000 clones, less than 70% of them singletons. V shed 1 base and J shed 5 bases, with 14 bases lying between them. This CDR3 has 15 amino acids. From germline, CDR1 is SNHLY and CDR2 FYNNEI. This rearrangement joins TRBV2 to TRBJ1-2; tentative D call: TRBD1 (6 bases). The material was CD4+ T cells sorted from blood, obtained at week 24, from a patient treated with tofacitinib. The sequence derives from a human donor with alopecia areata. The CDR3 region is CASSEEGGSIYGYTF. CDR3 DNA sequence: TGTGCCAGCAGTGAAGAAGGGGGATCAATTTATGGCTACACCTTC.